The clone carrying this TCR beta chain was observed many times. This entry is derived from a study of shared clonotypes between healthy human individuals. In unsorted samples, genomic DNA was obtained using roughly 99 million PBMCs. The assay was run at deep level. Input per replicate PCR of unsorted PBMC was about 300 ng DNA, corresponding to around 30,000 T cell genomes. Ten immunoSEQ deep assay plates held the unsorted PBMC DNA. Libraries were prepared by immunoSEQ multiplex PCR; TCRdb keeps only in-frame clonotypes and omits some of them. The sample holds roughly 96,000 clones, about half seen once. Germline trimming cut 5 bases from V and 5 bases from J; bases unmatched to any gene: 8. The CDR3 runs to 14 residues. CDR1 is SEHNR, CDR2 FQNEAQ, per germline (reference sequence).

The receptor comes from a woman between 40 and 50 years old in good health. Some clones in this sample may be carry-over from other donors' samples. Sequenced material: PBMCs. The V gene is TRBV7-9, the J gene TRBJ2-5; 7 bases line up with TRBD2. The CDR3 nucleotides read TGTGCCAGCAGCCGGACACTAGCGAGGGAGACCCAGTACTTC. Translation gives CASSRTLARETQYF.